Sequencing of this T cell receptor (beta chain) was carried out in a study of cytomegalovirus exposure and HLA in healthy donors. Germline values: CDR1 MNHEY, CDR2 SMNVEV (reference sequence). Trimming took 7 bases from V and 5 from J; bases not matched to a gene: 13. The CDR3 totals 15 residues. The PCR had 60 Vbeta and 13 Jbeta primers. TCRdb's table, derived via immunoSEQ multiplex PCR, lists solely in-frame clones and lacks some. The table lists about 140,000 clones, 82% of them singletons. The sample taken for sequencing was PBMCs. This clonotype originated in a male donor in good health and CMV-seronegative. The V and J genes are TRBV27 and TRBJ1-1, with 7 bases fitting TRBD1. The CDR3: CASKINRGKNTEAFF. In DNA form, the CDR3 reads TGTGCCAGCAAGATTAACAGGGGTAAAAATACTGAAGCTTTCTTT.